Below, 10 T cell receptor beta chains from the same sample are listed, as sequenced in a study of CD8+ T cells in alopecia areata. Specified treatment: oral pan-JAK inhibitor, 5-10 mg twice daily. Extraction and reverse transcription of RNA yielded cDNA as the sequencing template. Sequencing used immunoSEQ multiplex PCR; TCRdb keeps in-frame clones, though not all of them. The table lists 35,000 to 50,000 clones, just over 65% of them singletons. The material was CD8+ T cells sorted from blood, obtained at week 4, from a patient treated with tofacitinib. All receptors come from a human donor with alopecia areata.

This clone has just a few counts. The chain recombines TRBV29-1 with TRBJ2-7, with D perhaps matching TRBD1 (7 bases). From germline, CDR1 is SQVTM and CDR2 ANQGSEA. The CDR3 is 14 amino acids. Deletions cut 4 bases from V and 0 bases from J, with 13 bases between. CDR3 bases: TGCAGCGTTGTGGGAGGACAGGACTCCTACGAGCAGTACTTC. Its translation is CSVVGGQDSYEQYF.

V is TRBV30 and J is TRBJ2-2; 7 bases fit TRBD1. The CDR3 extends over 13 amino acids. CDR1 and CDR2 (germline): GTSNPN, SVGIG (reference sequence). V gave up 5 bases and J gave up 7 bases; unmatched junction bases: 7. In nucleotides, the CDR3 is TGTGCCTGGGGCCAGGGGGTCGGCGGGGAGCTGTTTTTT. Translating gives CAWGQGVGGELFF.

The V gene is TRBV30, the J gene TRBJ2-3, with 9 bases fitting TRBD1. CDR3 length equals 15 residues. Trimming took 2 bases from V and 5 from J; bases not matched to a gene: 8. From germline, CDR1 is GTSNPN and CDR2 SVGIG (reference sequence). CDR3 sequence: CAWSYGTGQRDTQYF. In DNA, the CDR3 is TGTGCCTGGAGTTACGGGACAGGGCAAAGAGATACGCAGTATTTT.

This CDR3 is CASSLVLGGVETQYF. The CDR3 coding sequence is TGTGCCAGCAGCTTAGTACTTGGGGGCGTGGAGACCCAGTACTTC. This chain uses TRBV7-6 with TRBJ2-5; maybe TRBD1 (6 bases). In germline, CDR1 is SGHVS, CDR2 FNYEAQ. The CDR3 extends over 15 amino acids. Trimming stripped 1 base from V and 5 bases from J, with 14 bases between.

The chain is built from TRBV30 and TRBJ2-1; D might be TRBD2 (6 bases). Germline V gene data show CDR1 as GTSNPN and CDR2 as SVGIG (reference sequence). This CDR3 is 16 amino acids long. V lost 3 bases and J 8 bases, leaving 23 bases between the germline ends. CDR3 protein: CAWSDKTSAFPDEQFF. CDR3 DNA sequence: TGTGCCTGGAGCGACAAGACTAGTGCTTTTCCCGATGAGCAGTTCTTC.

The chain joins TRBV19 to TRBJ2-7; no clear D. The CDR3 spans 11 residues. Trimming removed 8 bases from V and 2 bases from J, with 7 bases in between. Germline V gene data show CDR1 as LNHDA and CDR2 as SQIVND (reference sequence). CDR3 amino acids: CASSDPYEQYF. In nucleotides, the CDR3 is TGTGCCAGTTCGGACCCCTACGAGCAGTACTTC.

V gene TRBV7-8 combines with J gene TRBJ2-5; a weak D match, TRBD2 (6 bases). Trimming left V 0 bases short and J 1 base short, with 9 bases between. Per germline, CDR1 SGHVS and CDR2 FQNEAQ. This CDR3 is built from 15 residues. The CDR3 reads CASSLAGGSQETQYF. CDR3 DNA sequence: TGTGCCAGCAGCTTAGCCGGAGGGTCCCAAGAGACCCAGTACTTC.

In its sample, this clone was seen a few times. The CDR3 DNA reads as TGTGCCAGCAGCTCGACAGGGTCGGGGACGAACTATGGCTACACCTTC. This encodes CASSSTGSGTNYGYTF. The gene calls are TRBV7-9 and TRBJ1-2; TRBD1 aligns across 7 bases. J was trimmed by 2 bases and V by 4 bases; bases with no gene match: 10. CDR3 length: 16 residues. Germline-derived CDR1 and CDR2 are SEHNR and FQNEAQ (reference sequence).

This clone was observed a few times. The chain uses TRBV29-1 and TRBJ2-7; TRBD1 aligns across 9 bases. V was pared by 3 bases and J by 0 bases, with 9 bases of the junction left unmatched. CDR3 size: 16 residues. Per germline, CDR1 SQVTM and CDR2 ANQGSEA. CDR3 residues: CSVDGTGRGNSYEQYF. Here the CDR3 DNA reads TGCAGCGTTGACGGGACAGGGAGGGGAAACTCCTACGAGCAGTACTTC.

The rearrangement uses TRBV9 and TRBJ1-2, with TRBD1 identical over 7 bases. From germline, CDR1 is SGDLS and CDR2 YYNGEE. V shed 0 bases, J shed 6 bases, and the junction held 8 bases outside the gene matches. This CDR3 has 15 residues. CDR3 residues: CASSVAQGRMDGYTF. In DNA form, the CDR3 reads TGTGCCAGCAGCGTAGCACAGGGGCGTATGGATGGCTACACCTTC.